This TCR beta chain stems from a study of control samples from healthy donors and cancer patients. Germline V gives CDR1 MNHEY, CDR2 SVGAGI. V shed 0 bases and J shed 2 bases, with 5 bases lying between them. The CDR3 length is 13 residues. Here immunoSEQ multiplex PCR was the method, and the copy in TCRdb shows in-frame clones only, minus some. The sample records about 28,000 clones, 87% being singletons. The material sequenced was PBMCs. The J gene is TRBJ2-7, the V gene TRBV6-5; D call uncertain. The receptor's source is a woman in her 40s with lung cancer. CDR3 sequence (DNA): TGTGCCAGCAGTTACTCGGGGACCTACGAGCAGTACTTC. It translates to CASSYSGTYEQYF.